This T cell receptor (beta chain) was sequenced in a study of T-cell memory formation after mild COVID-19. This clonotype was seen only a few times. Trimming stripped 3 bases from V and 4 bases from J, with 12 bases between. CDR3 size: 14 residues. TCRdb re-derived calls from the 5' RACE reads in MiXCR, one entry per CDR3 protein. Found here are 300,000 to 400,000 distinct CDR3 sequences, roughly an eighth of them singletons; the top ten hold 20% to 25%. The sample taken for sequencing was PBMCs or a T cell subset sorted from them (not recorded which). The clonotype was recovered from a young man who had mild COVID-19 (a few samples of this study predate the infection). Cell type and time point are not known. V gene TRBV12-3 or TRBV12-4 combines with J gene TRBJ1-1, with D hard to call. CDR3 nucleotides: TGTGCCAGCAGTTTGCTCGCGGGAGCCACTGAAGCTTTCTTT. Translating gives CASSLLAGATEAFF.